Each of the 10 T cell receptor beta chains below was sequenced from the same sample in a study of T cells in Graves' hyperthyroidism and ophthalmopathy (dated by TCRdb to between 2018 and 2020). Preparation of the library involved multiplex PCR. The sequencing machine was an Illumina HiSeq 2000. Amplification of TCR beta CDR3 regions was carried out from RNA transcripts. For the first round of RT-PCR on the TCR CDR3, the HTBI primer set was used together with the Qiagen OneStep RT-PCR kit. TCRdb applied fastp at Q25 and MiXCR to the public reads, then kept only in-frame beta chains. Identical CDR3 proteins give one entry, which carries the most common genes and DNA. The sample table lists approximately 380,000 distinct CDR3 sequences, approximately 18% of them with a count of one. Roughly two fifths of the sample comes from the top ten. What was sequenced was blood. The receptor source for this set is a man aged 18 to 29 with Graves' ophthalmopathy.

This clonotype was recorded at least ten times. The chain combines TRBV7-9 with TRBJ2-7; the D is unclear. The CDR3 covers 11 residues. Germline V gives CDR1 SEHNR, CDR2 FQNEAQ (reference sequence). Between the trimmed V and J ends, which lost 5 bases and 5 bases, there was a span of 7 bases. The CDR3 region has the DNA TGTGCCAGCAGCATCGATAACGAGCAGTACTTC. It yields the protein CASSIDNEQYF. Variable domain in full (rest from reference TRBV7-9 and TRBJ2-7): DTGVSQNPRHKITKRGQNVTFRCDPISEHNRLYWYRQTLGQGPEFLTYFQNEAQLEKSRLLSDRFSAERPKGSFSTLEIQRTEQGDSAMYLCASSIDNEQYFGPGTRLTVT.

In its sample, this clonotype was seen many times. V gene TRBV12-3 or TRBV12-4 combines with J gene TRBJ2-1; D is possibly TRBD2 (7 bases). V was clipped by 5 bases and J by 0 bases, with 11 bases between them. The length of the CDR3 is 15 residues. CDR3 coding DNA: TGTGCCAGCAGTGTAGGGGGGGGCTCCTACAATGAGCAGTTCTTC. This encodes CASSVGGGSYNEQFF.

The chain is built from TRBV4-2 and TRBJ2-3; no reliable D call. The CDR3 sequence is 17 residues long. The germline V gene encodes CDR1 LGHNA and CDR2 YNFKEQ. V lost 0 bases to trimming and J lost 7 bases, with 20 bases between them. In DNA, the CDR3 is TGTGCCAGCAGCCAAGATGTAGAAGCCCACCTCGTTTATACGCAGTATTTT. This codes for CASSQDVEAHLVYTQYF.

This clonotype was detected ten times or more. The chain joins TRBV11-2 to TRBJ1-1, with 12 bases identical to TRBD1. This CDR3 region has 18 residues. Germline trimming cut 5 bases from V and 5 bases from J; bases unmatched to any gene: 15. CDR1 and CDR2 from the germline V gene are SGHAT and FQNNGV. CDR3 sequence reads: CASSPLRDRGRRNTEAFF. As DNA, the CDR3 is TGTGCCAGCAGCCCCCTTCGGGACAGGGGGCGGCGTAATACTGAAGCTTTCTTT.

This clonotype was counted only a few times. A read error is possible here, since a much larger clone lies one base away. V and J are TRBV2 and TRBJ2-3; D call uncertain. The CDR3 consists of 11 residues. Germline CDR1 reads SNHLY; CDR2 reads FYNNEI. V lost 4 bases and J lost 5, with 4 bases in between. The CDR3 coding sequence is TGTGCCAGCAGTGCACGAGATACGCAGTATTTT. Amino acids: CASSARDTQYF.

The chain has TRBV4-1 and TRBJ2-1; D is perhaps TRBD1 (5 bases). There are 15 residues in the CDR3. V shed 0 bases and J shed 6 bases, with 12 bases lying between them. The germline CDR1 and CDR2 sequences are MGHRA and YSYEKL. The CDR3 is CASSQDRAGRNEQFF. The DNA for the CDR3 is TGCGCCAGCAGCCAAGATCGGGCAGGGCGCAATGAGCAGTTCTTC.

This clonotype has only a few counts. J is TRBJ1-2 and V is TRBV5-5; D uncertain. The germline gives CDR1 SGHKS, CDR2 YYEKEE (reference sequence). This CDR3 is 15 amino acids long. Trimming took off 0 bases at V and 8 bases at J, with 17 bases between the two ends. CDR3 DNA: TGTGCCAGCAGCTTGGTAGCGGGCCTAAGTGGCGGCTACACCTTC. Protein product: CASSLVAGLSGGYTF.

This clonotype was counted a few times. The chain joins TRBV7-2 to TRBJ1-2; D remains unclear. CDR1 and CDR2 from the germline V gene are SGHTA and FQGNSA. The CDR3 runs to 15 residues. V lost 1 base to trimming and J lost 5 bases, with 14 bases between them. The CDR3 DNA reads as TGTGCCAGCAGCTTAGAGGCAGCCGCGGGATATGGCTACACCTTC. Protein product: CASSLEAAAGYGYTF.

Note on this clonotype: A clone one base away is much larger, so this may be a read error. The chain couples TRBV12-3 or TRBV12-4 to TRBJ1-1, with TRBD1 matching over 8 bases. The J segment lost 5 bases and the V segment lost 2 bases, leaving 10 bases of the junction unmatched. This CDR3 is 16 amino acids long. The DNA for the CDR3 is TGTGCCAGCAGTTTACAAGCCTGGCAGGGGGCGACTGAAGCTTTCTTT. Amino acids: CASSLQAWQGATEAFF.

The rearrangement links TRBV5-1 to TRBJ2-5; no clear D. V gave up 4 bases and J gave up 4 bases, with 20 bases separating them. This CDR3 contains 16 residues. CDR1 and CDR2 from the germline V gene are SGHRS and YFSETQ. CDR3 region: CASSGEAGPSGETQYF. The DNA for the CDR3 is TGCGCCAGCAGCGGAGAAGCAGGACCCTCGGGAGAGACCCAGTACTTC.